The clone carrying this T cell receptor beta chain has a count of ten or more. HTBI primers from iRepertoire and Arm-PCR of CDR3 regions yielded the TCR beta libraries. Via MiXCR, TCRdb re-called the multiplex PCR reads, giving one row per CDR3 protein. Of fewer than 400,000 distinct CDR3 sequences in the sample, about 20% are singletons; the top ten hold 20% to 25%. This record comes from a study of regulatory T cells in long-lasting Graves disease. This CDR3 spans 14 amino acids. Trimming cost V 5 bases and J 7 bases; bases outside gene matches: 8. Time point of the sample: persistent/refractory GD, antithyroid drugs over 5 years with positive TRAb. From PBMCs, RNA was extracted and then used to make the TCR library. EDTA tubes held roughly 9 milliliters of peripheral blood from each patient.

The V and J genes are TRBV12-3 or TRBV12-4 and TRBJ2-5; 9 positions agree with TRBD2. The source material was peripheral blood mononuclear cells (PBMCs), sampled when the disease was refractory, from a patient treated with antithyroid drugs. This sequence was found in a female donor with Graves disease. Written as DNA, the CDR3 is TGTGCCAGCAGTCAAGCGGGGGGTGTTGGGACCCAGTACTTC. Protein product: CASSQAGGVGTQYF.